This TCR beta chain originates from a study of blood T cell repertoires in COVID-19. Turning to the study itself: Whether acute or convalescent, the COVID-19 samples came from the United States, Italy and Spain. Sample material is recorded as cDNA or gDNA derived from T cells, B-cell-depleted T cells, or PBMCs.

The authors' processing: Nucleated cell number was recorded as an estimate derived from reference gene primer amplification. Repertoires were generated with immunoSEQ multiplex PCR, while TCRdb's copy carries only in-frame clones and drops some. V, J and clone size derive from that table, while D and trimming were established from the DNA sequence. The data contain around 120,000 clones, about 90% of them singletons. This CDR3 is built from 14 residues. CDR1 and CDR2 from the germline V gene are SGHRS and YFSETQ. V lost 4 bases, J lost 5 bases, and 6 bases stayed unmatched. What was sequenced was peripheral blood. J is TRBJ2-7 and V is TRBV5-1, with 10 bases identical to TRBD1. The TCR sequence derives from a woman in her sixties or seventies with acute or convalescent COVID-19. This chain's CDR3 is CASSAGQGGHEQYF. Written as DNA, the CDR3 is TGCGCCAGCAGCGCCGGACAGGGGGGCCACGAGCAGTACTTC.